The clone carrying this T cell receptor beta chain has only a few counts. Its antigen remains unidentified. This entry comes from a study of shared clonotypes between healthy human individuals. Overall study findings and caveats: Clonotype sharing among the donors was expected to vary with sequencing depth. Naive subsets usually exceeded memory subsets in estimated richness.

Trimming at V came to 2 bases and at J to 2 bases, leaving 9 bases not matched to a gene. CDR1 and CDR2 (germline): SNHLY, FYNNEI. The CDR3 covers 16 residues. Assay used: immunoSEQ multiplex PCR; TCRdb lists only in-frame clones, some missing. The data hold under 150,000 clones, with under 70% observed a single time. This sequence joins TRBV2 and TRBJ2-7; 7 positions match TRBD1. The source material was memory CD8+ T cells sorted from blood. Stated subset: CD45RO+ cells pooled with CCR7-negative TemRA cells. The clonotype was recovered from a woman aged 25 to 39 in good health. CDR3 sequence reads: CASSEKGWDSAYEQYF. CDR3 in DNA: TGTGCCAGCAGTGAAAAGGGATGGGACAGTGCCTACGAGCAGTACTTC.